The 3 T cell receptor beta chains presented below share a single source sample, sequenced in a study of blood T cell repertoires in COVID-19. Repertoires were generated with immunoSEQ multiplex PCR, while TCRdb's copy carries only in-frame clones and drops some. The sample includes some 220,000 clones, roughly 85% of them seen just once. Sequenced sample: peripheral blood. The receptors stem from a woman in her late teens or twenties who had recovered from COVID-19.

V and J are TRBV7-8 and TRBJ2-2, with D unresolved. From germline, CDR1 is SGHVS and CDR2 FQNEAQ. The CDR3 runs 13 residues. V lost 3 bases and J 7 bases, leaving 9 bases between the germline ends. The CDR3 sequence is CASSFSFVGELFF. As DNA, the CDR3 is TGTGCCAGCAGCTTTTCCTTCGTCGGGGAGCTGTTTTTT.

The rearrangement uses TRBV7-3 and TRBJ1-2, with D hard to call. V lost 4 bases, J lost 8 bases, and 14 bases lay in between. The CDR3 length is 13 residues. Germline CDR1 is SGHTA and CDR2 is FQGTGA. CDR3 sequence: CASSSGPGEGYTF. CDR3 in DNA: TGTGCCAGCAGCTCCGGACCTGGGGAGGGCTACACCTTC. Full variable domain (rest looked up from reference TRBV7-3 and TRBJ1-2): GAGVSQTPSNKVTEKGKYVELRCDPISGHTALYWYRQSLGQGPEFLIYFQGTGAADDSGLPNDRFFAVRPEGSVSTLKIQRTERGDSAVYLCASSSGPGEGYTFGSGTRLTVV.

The J gene is TRBJ2-2, the V gene TRBV28, with unresolved D. The CDR3 is 10 residues long. CDR1 is MDHEN, CDR2 SYDVKM, per germline. V was pared by 8 bases and J by 7 bases, with 5 bases between. The CDR3 DNA sequence: TGTGCCAGCGGCCACGGGGAGCTGTTTTTT. Its translation is CASGHGELFF.